Below, 8 T cell receptor beta chains from the same sample are listed, as sequenced in a study of response to subunit inactivated influenza vaccine. MiXCR, applied by TCRdb to the RT-PCR reads, yields one record per CDR3 protein. Of roughly 500,000 distinct CDR3 sequences in the sample, 16% are singletons; the top ten hold about 3%. The input for sequencing was CD4+ T cells sorted from PBMCs, taken less than 30 months after vaccination. These receptors were taken from a man aged 45 to 70 who received an inactivated influenza vaccine.

V and J are TRBV7-9 and TRBJ2-1, with D unresolved. Germline V CDR1 and CDR2: SEHNR, FQNEAQ (reference sequence). This CDR3 contains 15 residues. V was clipped by 5 bases and J by 0 bases, with 11 bases between them. The CDR3 region has the DNA TGTGCCAGCAGCCCGAGTATGAGCTCCTACAATGAGCAGTTCTTC. Translated, it gives CASSPSMSSYNEQFF. Full variable domain (remainder filled in from reference TRBV7-9 and TRBJ2-1): DTGVSQNPRHKITKRGQNVTFRCDPISEHNRLYWYRQTLGQGPEFLTYFQNEAQLEKSRLLSDRFSAERPKGSFSTLEIQRTEQGDSAMYLCASSPSMSSYNEQFFGPGTRLTVL.

The chain couples TRBV5-1 to TRBJ2-3, with a tentative D call TRBD2 (6 bases). The CDR3 loop spans 14 amino acids. The germline gives CDR1 SGHRS, CDR2 YFSETQ. V was pared by 4 bases and J by 2 bases, with 11 bases between. The CDR3 here is CASSLGGYTDTQYF. The CDR3 region has the DNA TGCGCCAGCAGCCTCGGGGGATACACAGATACGCAGTATTTT.

V and J are TRBV7-2 and TRBJ1-4, with no clear D. V lost 3 bases to trimming and J lost 3 bases, with 8 bases between them. The V gene's germline CDR1 is SGHTA and CDR2 FQGNSA. CDR3 length equals 14 residues. The CDR3: CASSFRGSNEKLFF. CDR3 coding DNA: TGTGCCAGCAGCTTCCGTGGGTCTAATGAAAAACTGTTTTTT. Filled out from reference TRBV7-2 and TRBJ1-4, the complete variable domain reads GAGVSQSPSNKVTEKGKDVELRCDPISGHTALYWYRQSLGQGLEFLIYFQGNSAPDKSGLPSDRFSAERTGGSVSTLTIQRTQQEDSAVYLCASSFRGSNEKLFFGSGTQLSVL.

This clonotype was seen more than once but under ten times. The J gene is TRBJ2-7, the V gene TRBV20-1; a possible D gene is TRBD2 (5 bases). CDR1 and CDR2 from the germline V gene are DFQATT and SNEGSKA (reference sequence). V shed 0 bases and J shed 0 bases, with 9 bases lying between them. The length of the CDR3 is 14 residues. In DNA form, the CDR3 reads TGCAGTGCTAGAGATCCCGGGAACTCCTACGAGCAGTACTTC. It codes for CSARDPGNSYEQYF.

A few counts support this clonotype. Sequence at one end of the junction differs from germline and may be a read error. This sequence joins TRBV6-5 and TRBJ1-1; a possible D gene is TRBD1 (5 bases). This CDR3 has 15 residues. Germline CDR1 is MNHEY and CDR2 is SVGAGI. For the CDR3, the DNA is TGTGCCAGCAGTTACGACCCGGGGGTGAAGACTGAAGCTTTCTTT. It yields the protein CASSYDPGVKTEAFF.

This clonotype was found a few times. The chain links TRBV5-1 to TRBJ2-7; tentatively, D is TRBD2 (6 bases). Germline V gives CDR1 SGHRS, CDR2 YFSETQ. The CDR3 runs to 15 residues. Trimming cost V 0 bases and J 2 bases, with 12 bases left between them. The CDR3 DNA follows: TGCGCCAGCAGCTTGGCCGGGAGAGGAGCCTACGAGCAGTACTTC. Its translation: CASSLAGRGAYEQYF.

The gene calls are TRBV2 and TRBJ2-1; 8 nucleotides line up with TRBD1. After removal of 10 bases from V and 5 bases from J, the junction contained 7 bases not matched to a gene. Germline V CDR1 and CDR2: SNHLY, FYNNEI. The CDR3 is 13 residues long. CDR3 sequence (DNA): TGTGCCACCCGGACAGGGTACGACAATGAGCAGTTCTTC. It is translated as CATRTGYDNEQFF.

This clonotype was seen more than once but under ten times. The chain combines TRBV7-6 with TRBJ1-1; possibly TRBD1 for D (6 bases). V lost 4 bases to trimming and J lost 7 bases, with 22 bases between them. This CDR3 has 16 amino acids. Germline CDR1 is SGHVS and CDR2 is FNYEAQ. The CDR3, as DNA: TGTGCCAGCAGCTCCGGGACAACCCGGCCGGGTGGTGAAGCTTTCTTT. This translates into CASSSGTTRPGGEAFF.